This T cell receptor beta chain stems from a study of T cells in localized non-small cell lung cancer (dated by TCRdb to the early 2020s). Background for the entire study: Comparing tumors with uninvolved tumor-adjacent lungs, the study looked at the T cell repertoires of fewer than 250 patients with early-stage NSCLC. The cohort was made up of around 220 treatment-naive NSCLC patients whose localized lung tumors had been resected. The mean age of the NSCLC patients was about 64 years, with 130 or so men and 107 women.

At diagnosis, peripheral blood, uninvolved tumor-adjacent lung and tumor were collected and stored as a combination of fresh-frozen and FFPE material. For TCR repertoire profiling, blood samples were analyzed in the form of peripheral blood mononuclear cells. The immunoSEQ Assay was used to sequence TCR beta CDR3 regions from DNA. The source study handled its data this way. To compute T cell density, TCR beta template counts were normalized to usable DNA, which was estimated by amplifying housekeeping genes. The preseqR package was used to estimate richness by extrapolating to 400,000 templates for PBMC samples and to 120,000 templates for tissue samples. Clonality was taken to be one minus Pielou's evenness. Tissue-enriched TCRs were identified by differential abundance testing using productive amino-acid clonotypes, minimum total count 5 and alpha 0.1. The Jaccard Index and the Morisita Overlap Index were used to measure how much the repertoires overlapped between compartments. GLIPH clustered TCR beta CDR3s with public tetramer-defined viral CDR3s; viral motifs required at least three viral sequences plus V-gene enrichment. TCRdb retrieved this table from immuneACCESS and kept in-frame rearrangements only. Not all clones are present; in checked studies, unresolved V genes account for under half, and no reason is known for the remainder. D and trimming come from the DNA, and the V and J calls and clone size come from that table. The sample records around 20,000 clones, around 91% of which are singletons. Of the sample, 8.4% is held by the ten largest clones.

The CDR3 numbers 14 residues from cysteine through phenylalanine. The kept DNA is CDR3 alone, 42 bases in frame from the first base. V trim: 2 bases; J trim: 10 bases; unmatched bases: 9. CDR1 and CDR2, looked up from the germline V gene (reference sequence), are GTSNPN and SVGIG. The investigation overall reported the following: Because multi-region sequencing of the tumors was not done, intratumor heterogeneity could not be ruled out. Longer overall survival was associated with higher blood T cell density, whereas shorter survival was associated with higher adjacent-lung clonality. Uninvolved tumor-adjacent lung showed the highest T cell clonality, higher than tumor, which suggests more focused antigenic responses in the uninvolved tumor-adjacent lung. A median of roughly 60 of the top 100 tumor clones were detected in paired uninvolved adjacent lung, and 28 of these tumor clones were also found among the top 100 clones of the paired uninvolved adjacent lung. Because of the exploratory design, TCR variables were selected using unadjusted p-values without false-discovery rate correction.

Note on this clone: The antigen this receptor binds is unknown. The input lacks base qualities; no much larger clone sits a single base away.

This chain joins TRBV30 to TRBJ2-1, and 9 junctional nucleotides match TRBD1. This receptor was identified in a man aged 40 to 75 with stage I lung adenocarcinoma. This specimen was peripheral blood, taken before any cancer treatment. In nucleotide form, the sequence is TGTGCCTGGAGTCCACAACAGGGGGCAGGCGAGCAGTTCTTC. Its coded protein is CAWSPQQGAGEQFF.